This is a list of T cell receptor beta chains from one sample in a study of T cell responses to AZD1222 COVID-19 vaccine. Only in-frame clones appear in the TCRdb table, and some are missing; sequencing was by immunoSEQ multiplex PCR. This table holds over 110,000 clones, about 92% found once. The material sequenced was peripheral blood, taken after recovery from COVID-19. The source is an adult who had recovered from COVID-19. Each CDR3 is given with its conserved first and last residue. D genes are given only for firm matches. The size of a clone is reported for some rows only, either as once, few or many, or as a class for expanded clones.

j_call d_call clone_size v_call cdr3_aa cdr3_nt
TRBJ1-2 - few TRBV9 CASRSVYGYTF TGTGCCAGCAGGTCAGTCTATGGCTACACCTTC
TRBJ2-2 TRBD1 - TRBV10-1 CASSATGTGTPNTGELFF TGCGCCAGCAGTGCTACCGGGACAGGGACCCCGAACACCGGGGAGCTGTTTTTT
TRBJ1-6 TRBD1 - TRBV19 CASSMNRGRVDSPLHF TGTGCCAGTAGTATGAACAGGGGGCGCGTGGATTCACCCCTCCACTTT
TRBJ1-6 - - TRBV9 CASSVGSSGSPLHF TGTGCCAGCAGCGTAGGCAGCTCAGGATCACCCCTCCACTTT
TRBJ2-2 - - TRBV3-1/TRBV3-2 CASTNSGSDTGELFF TGTGCCAGCACCAACAGCGGATCAGACACCGGGGAGCTGTTTTTT
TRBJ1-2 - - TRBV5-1 CASSSNNNYGYTF TGCGCCAGCAGCTCAAACAATAACTATGGCTACACCTTC
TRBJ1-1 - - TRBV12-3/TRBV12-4 CASSRTVNTEAFF TGTGCCAGCAGTCGGACAGTGAACACTGAAGCTTTCTTT
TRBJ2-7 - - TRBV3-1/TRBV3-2 CASSPMFGGGYEQYF TGTGCCAGCAGCCCCATGTTCGGGGGAGGCTACGAGCAGTACTTC
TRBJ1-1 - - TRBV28 CASSLNPNTEAFF TGTGCCAGCAGTTTAAACCCGAACACTGAAGCTTTCTTT
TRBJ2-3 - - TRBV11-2 CASSLDGAANTDTQYF TGTGCCAGCAGCTTAGACGGCGCGGCTAACACAGATACGCAGTATTTT
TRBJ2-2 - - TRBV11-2 CASKIGPQNTGELFF TGTGCCAGCAAAATAGGACCCCAGAACACCGGGGAGCTGTTTTTT
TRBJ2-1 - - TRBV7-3 CASSYLRDFEQFF TGTGCCAGCAGCTATCTAAGGGATTTCGAGCAGTTCTTC
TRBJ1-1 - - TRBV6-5 CASSYGQVYTEAFF TGTGCCAGCAGTTACGGTCAGGTCTACACTGAAGCTTTCTTT
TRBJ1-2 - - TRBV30 CAWRAGGHRFSGYTF TGTGCCTGGAGGGCTGGAGGACACCGGTTCAGTGGCTACACCTTC
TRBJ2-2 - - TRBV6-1 CASSSEERVGELFF TGTGCCAGCAGTTCTGAGGAGAGAGTCGGGGAGCTGTTTTTT
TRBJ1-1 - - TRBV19 CASSSVRGSEAFF TGTGCCAGCTCAAGCGTTAGGGGGTCTGAAGCTTTCTTT
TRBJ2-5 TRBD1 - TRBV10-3 CAISESGTDKETQYF TGTGCCATCAGTGAGTCCGGGACAGATAAAGAGACCCAGTACTTC
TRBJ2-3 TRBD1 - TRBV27 CASGWTGEGTDTQYF TGTGCCAGCGGTTGGACAGGAGAAGGCACAGATACGCAGTATTTT
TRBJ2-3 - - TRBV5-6 CASSLAVLAGTDTQYF TGTGCCAGCAGCTTGGCGGTGTTGGCGGGAACAGATACGCAGTATTTT
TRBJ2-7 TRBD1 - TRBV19 CASSARGQAYEQYF TGTGCCAGTAGTGCGCGGGGACAGGCCTACGAGCAGTACTTC
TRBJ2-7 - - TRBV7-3 CASSLTHSSYEQYF TGTGCCAGCAGCTTAACTCATTCCTCCTACGAGCAGTACTTC
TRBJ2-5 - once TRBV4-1 CASSVEGGHGKYF TGCGCCAGCAGCGTTGAGGGTGGACACGGCAAGTACTTC
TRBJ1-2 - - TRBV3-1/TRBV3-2 CASSQGLRGFYGYTF TGTGCCAGCAGCCAAGGGCTCAGGGGATTCTATGGCTACACCTTC
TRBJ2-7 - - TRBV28 CASSFWTLGGYEQYF TGTGCCAGCAGTTTCTGGACCCTAGGTGGATACGAGCAGTACTTC
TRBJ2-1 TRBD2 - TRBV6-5 CASRKGLADNEQFF TGTGCCAGCAGAAAGGGACTAGCGGACAATGAGCAGTTCTTC
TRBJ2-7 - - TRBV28 CASSLEGSSYEQYF TGTGCCAGCAGTTTAGAGGGGAGCTCCTACGAGCAGTACTTC
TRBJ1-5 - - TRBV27 CASSWDGNQPQHF TGTGCCAGCAGTTGGGACGGCAATCAGCCCCAGCATTTT
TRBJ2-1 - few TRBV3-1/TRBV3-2 CASSLGGHAGNYNEQFF TGTGCCAGCAGCCTCGGAGGCCATGCGGGGAATTACAATGAGCAGTTCTTC
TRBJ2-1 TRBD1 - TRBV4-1 CASSAGQGAHHNEQFF TGCGCCAGCAGCGCGGGACAGGGGGCCCACCACAATGAGCAGTTCTTC
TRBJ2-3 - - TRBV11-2 CASSLGPRTSTDTQYF TGTGCCAGCAGCTTAGGGCCGAGGACTAGCACAGATACGCAGTATTTT
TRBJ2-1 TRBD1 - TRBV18 CASSPRQGPAYNEQFF TGTGCCAGCTCACCCAGACAGGGGCCAGCCTACAATGAGCAGTTCTTC
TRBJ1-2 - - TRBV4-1 CASSQDQGGPGIAYGYTF TGCGCCAGCAGCCAAGATCAAGGTGGTCCAGGGATAGCTTATGGCTACACCTTC
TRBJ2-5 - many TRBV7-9 CASSPPASGVRGETQYF TGTGCCAGCAGCCCCCCAGCCAGTGGGGTTAGGGGGGAGACCCAGTACTTC
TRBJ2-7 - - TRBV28 CASGGRGEQYF TGTGCCAGCGGGGGGCGCGGCGAGCAGTACTTC
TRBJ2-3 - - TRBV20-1 CSGKRADTQYF TGCAGTGGGAAGAGGGCAGATACGCAGTATTTT
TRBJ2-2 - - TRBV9 CASSVEQLNTGELFF TGTGCCAGCAGCGTAGAACAGTTGAACACCGGGGAGCTGTTTTTT
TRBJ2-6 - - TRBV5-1 CASSLNLQGSGANVLTF TGCGCCAGCAGCTTAAATTTACAGGGCTCTGGGGCCAACGTCCTGACTTTC
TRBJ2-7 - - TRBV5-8 CASSSAPGFSYEQYF TGTGCCAGCAGCTCGGCCCCGGGTTTCAGCTACGAGCAGTACTTC
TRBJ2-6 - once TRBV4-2 CASSQKGAGANVLTF TGTGCCAGCAGCCAGAAGGGAGCTGGGGCCAACGTCCTGACTTTC
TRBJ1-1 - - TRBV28 CASSLDGKGRMNTEAFF TGTGCCAGCAGTTTAGACGGTAAGGGACGGATGAACACTGAAGCTTTCTTT
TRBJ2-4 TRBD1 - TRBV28 CASSPGQGKNIQYF TGTGCCAGCAGTCCGGGACAGGGGAAAAACATTCAGTACTTC
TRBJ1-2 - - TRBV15 CATAGDGTRANYGYTF TGTGCCACCGCGGGTGACGGGACACGGGCTAACTATGGCTACACCTTC
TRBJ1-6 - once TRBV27 CASSLQWDSPLHF TGTGCCAGCAGTTTACAATGGGATTCACCCCTCCACTTT
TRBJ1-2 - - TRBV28 CASSPQDTNNYGYTF TGTGCCAGCAGTCCCCAAGACACCAACAACTATGGCTACACCTTC
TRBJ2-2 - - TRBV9 CASSVMAAPSGTGELFF TGTGCCAGCAGCGTTATGGCAGCACCTTCCGGCACCGGGGAGCTGTTTTTT
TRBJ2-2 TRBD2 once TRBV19 CASRLGLAEGGELFF TGTGCCAGTAGACTGGGACTAGCGGAGGGTGGGGAGCTGTTTTTT
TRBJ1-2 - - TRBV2 CASSESGSYGYTF TGTGCCAGCAGTGAAAGCGGCAGCTATGGCTACACCTTC
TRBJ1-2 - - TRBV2 CASSVGGNYGYTF TGTGCCAGCAGTGTCGGGGGGAACTATGGCTACACCTTC
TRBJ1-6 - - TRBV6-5 CASRPARNNSPLHF TGTGCCAGCAGACCCGCCAGAAATAATTCACCCCTCCACTTT
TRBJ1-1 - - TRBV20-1 CSASGGTEENTEAFF TGCAGTGCTAGTGGGGGCACAGAAGAGAACACTGAAGCTTTCTTT
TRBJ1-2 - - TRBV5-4 CASSFNLGNYGYTF TGTGCCAGCAGCTTCAACCTTGGGAACTATGGCTACACCTTC